These 9 T cell receptor beta chains originate from one sample sequenced in a study of blood T cell repertoires in COVID-19. Assay: immunoSEQ multiplex PCR; the TCRdb copy retains only in-frame clones and omits some. The sample yields roughly 200,000 clones, 80% to 90% seen once. Sequencing input: PBMCs or T cells enriched from blood (not recorded which). These TCRs come from a woman aged 40 to 50 with acute COVID-19.

The J gene is TRBJ2-6, the V gene TRBV30; D ambiguous. Germline values: CDR1 GTSNPN, CDR2 SVGIG (reference sequence). V lost 4 bases, J lost 0 bases, and 7 bases lay in between. The CDR3 covers 14 residues. The DNA of the CDR3 is TGTGCCTGGAACTCCGGCTCTGGGGCCAACGTCCTGACTTTC. Encoded protein: CAWNSGSGANVLTF.

The chain carries TRBV18 and TRBJ2-7; tentatively, D is TRBD2 (6 bases). Germline-derived CDR1 and CDR2 are KGHSH and LQKENI. V was shortened by 2 bases and J by 9 bases, with 11 bases between the two germline ends. The CDR3 totals 12 residues. CDR3 residues: CASSPAGYTQYF. CDR3 in DNA: TGTGCCAGCTCACCAGCGGGGTATACGCAGTACTTC.

The rearrangement uses TRBV12-3 or TRBV12-4 and TRBJ2-1, with D perhaps matching TRBD2 (5 bases). V was clipped by 5 bases and J by 5 bases, with 10 bases between them. The CDR3 covers 13 residues. The CDR3 DNA sequence: TGTGCCAGCAGTCCCTCGGGGAACAATGAGCAGTTCTTC. It yields the protein CASSPSGNNEQFF.

The chain uses TRBV6-5 and TRBJ2-2; TRBD2 is a possible D gene (6 bases). V lost 2 bases and J 7 bases, leaving 17 bases between the germline ends. Germline-derived CDR1 and CDR2 are MNHEY and SVGAGI. This CDR3 has 16 amino acids. In DNA, the CDR3 is TGTGCCAGCAGTTACCCTAAGGGACTTCGGTACGGGGAGCTGTTTTTT. Translation gives CASSYPKGLRYGELFF.

This chain uses TRBV18 with TRBJ1-2, with D unclear. CDR1 and CDR2 from the germline V gene are KGHSH and LQKENI. The ends were cut back, 3 bases at V and 8 bases at J, with 7 bases in the middle. This CDR3 region has 11 residues. The CDR3 DNA sequence: TGTGCCAGCTCACCGAGCGAGGGCTACACCTTC. Translating gives CASSPSEGYTF. The full variable domain, in which reference TRBV18 and TRBJ1-2 provide the parts outside the CDR3, is NAGVMQNPRHLVRRRGQEARLRCSPMKGHSHVYWYRQLPEEGLKFMVYLQKENIIDESGMPKERFSAEFPKEGPSILRIQQVVRGDSAAYFCASSPSEGYTFGSGTRLTVV.

This chain links TRBV13 with TRBJ2-2; D is undetermined. Germline CDR1 PRHDT, CDR2 FYEKMQ (reference sequence). The CDR3 is 15 residues long. The ends were cut back, 0 bases at V and 5 bases at J, with 10 bases in the middle. This CDR3 reads CASSLGGWSTGELFF. The CDR3 DNA reads TGTGCCAGCAGCTTAGGCGGGTGGTCGACCGGGGAGCTGTTTTTT.

The chain combines TRBV19 with TRBJ1-1; D not certain. Between the trimmed V and J ends, which lost 5 bases and 1 base, there was a span of 8 bases. This CDR3 contains 13 residues. CDR1 LNHDA and CDR2 SQIVND come from the germline V gene (reference sequence). The CDR3 here is CASSYRRNTEAFF. As DNA, the CDR3 is TGTGCCAGTAGTTATCGGAGGAACACTGAAGCTTTCTTT. Using reference TRBV19 and TRBJ1-1 for the parts outside the CDR3, the full variable domain is DGGITQSPKYLFRKEGQNVTLSCEQNLNHDAMYWYRQDPGQGLRLIYYSQIVNDFQKGDIAEGYSVSREKKESFPLTVTSAQKNPTAFYLCASSYRRNTEAFFGQGTRLTVV.

This clone was counted a single time. The rearrangement links TRBV25-1 to TRBJ1-2; TRBD1 matches at 9 bases. The CDR3 extends over 15 amino acids. CDR1 and CDR2 (germline): MGHDK, SYGVNS. The V segment lost 3 bases and the J segment 6 bases; nucleotides outside the gene matches: 8. Written as DNA, the CDR3 is TGTGCCAGCAGTGACCTCACGACAGGGGGGAATGGCTACACCTTC. It codes for CASSDLTTGGNGYTF.

The chain has TRBV19 and TRBJ1-5; 8 bases map to TRBD1. CDR3 size: 14 residues. From germline, CDR1 is LNHDA and CDR2 SQIVND (reference sequence). Unmatched junction bases numbered 9, after V lost 7 bases and J lost 7 bases. This chain's CDR3 is CASTTGQDGQPQHF. The CDR3 DNA reads as TGTGCCAGTACAACGGGACAGGATGGGCAGCCCCAGCATTTT.